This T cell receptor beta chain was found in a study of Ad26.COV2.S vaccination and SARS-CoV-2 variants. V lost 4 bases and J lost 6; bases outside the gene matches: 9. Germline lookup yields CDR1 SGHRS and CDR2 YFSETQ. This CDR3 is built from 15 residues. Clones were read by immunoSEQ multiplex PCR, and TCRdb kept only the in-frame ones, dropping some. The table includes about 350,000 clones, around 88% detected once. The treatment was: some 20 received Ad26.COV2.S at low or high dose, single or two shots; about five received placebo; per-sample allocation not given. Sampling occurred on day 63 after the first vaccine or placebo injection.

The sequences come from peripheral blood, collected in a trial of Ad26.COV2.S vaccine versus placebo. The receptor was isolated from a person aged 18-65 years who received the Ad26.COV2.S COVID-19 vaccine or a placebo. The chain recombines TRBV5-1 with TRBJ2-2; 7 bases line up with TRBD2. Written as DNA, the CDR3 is TGCGCCAGCAGCCCCAAGACTAGCTTTCCCGGGGAGCTGTTTTTT. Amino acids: CASSPKTSFPGELFF.